The rows below give T cell receptor beta chains drawn from one sample of a study of T cell changes during pregnancy in multiple sclerosis. Clones were sequenced by immunoSEQ multiplex PCR, and TCRdb holds only the in-frame ones, with some missing. This table holds 60,000 to 65,000 clones, about 90% found once. This sample comprised peripheral blood, obtained in the second trimester of pregnancy. The receptors here all came from a female donor in good health, enrolled as a control in a pregnancy study. Each CDR3 is given with its conserved first and last residue. The D gene is left open where the match is weak. Clone sizes are given selectively: once, few, many, or a class where the clone is expanded.

D: -; J: TRBJ2-5; V: TRBV5-1; size: -; CDR3: CASSLGGGLGRETQYF; DNA: TGCGCCAGCAGCTTGGGTGGGGGCTTGGGTCGGGAGACCCAGTACTTC
D: TRBD1; J: TRBJ2-7; V: TRBV5-5; size: -; CDR3: CASSHRDRTLYEQYF; DNA: TGTGCCAGCAGTCACCGGGACAGGACACTCTACGAGCAGTACTTC
D: TRBD2; J: TRBJ2-3; V: TRBV11-2; size: -; CDR3: CASSLNPLIAGVADTQYF; DNA: TGTGCCAGCAGCTTAAATCCCCTGATAGCGGGAGTGGCAGATACGCAGTATTTT
D: -; J: TRBJ2-7; V: TRBV4-1; size: -; CDR3: CASSQDRTMAGISYEQYF; DNA: TGCGCCAGCAGCCAAGATAGGACTATGGCGGGGATCTCCTACGAGCAGTACTTC
D: -; J: TRBJ1-6; V: TRBV6-1; size: -; CDR3: CASSEEGNYNSPLHF; DNA: TGTGCCAGCAGTGAAGAGGGGAACTATAATTCACCCCTCCACTTT
D: TRBD1; J: TRBJ2-5; V: TRBV6-1; size: -; CDR3: CASRGYGQGKYF; DNA: TGTGCCAGCAGAGGCTACGGACAGGGAAAGTACTTC
D: -; J: TRBJ1-1; V: TRBV5-6; size: -; CDR3: CASSFGDTEAFF; DNA: TGTGCCAGCAGCTTTGGAGACACTGAAGCTTTCTTT
D: -; J: TRBJ2-3; V: TRBV5-1; size: -; CDR3: CASSFGGSTDTQYF; DNA: TGCGCCAGCAGCTTTGGCGGGAGCACAGATACGCAGTATTTT
D: -; J: TRBJ2-5; V: TRBV2; size: -; CDR3: CASSEGMRETQYF; DNA: TGTGCCAGCAGTGAGGGCATGAGAGAGACCCAGTACTTC
D: -; J: TRBJ2-5; V: TRBV27; size: -; CDR3: CASSANSLRGRTQYF; DNA: TGTGCCAGCAGTGCGAACTCACTCAGGGGTAGGACCCAGTACTTC
D: TRBD2; J: TRBJ2-1; V: TRBV6-1; size: -; CDR3: CASSEASGGAHEQFF; DNA: TGTGCCAGCAGTGAGGCTAGCGGGGGGGCCCATGAGCAGTTCTTC
D: -; J: TRBJ2-1; V: TRBV4-1; size: once; CDR3: CASGTGGPEGNNEQFF; DNA: TGCGCCAGCGGGACCGGGGGGCCGGAGGGGAACAATGAGCAGTTCTTC
D: -; J: TRBJ1-1; V: TRBV2; size: -; CDR3: CASSEGLMNTEAFF; DNA: TGTGCCAGCAGTGAGGGGCTTATGAACACTGAAGCTTTCTTT
D: -; J: TRBJ1-1; V: TRBV19; size: -; CDR3: CASRRDPRSTEAFF; DNA: TGTGCCAGCCGGAGAGACCCCCGGAGCACTGAAGCTTTCTTT
D: TRBD1; J: TRBJ2-3; V: TRBV7-9; size: once; CDR3: CASSEGQSPLRDTQYF; DNA: TGTGCCAGCAGCGAGGGACAGAGCCCATTGAGAGATACGCAGTATTTT
D: -; J: TRBJ1-6; V: TRBV5-4; size: -; CDR3: CASSFRGGSPLHF; DNA: TGTGCCAGCAGCTTCAGGGGAGGGTCACCCCTCCACTTT
D: TRBD2; J: TRBJ2-7; V: TRBV30; size: -; CDR3: CAWSVLSGGGIYEQYF; DNA: TGTGCCTGGAGTGTACTAAGCGGGGGAGGTATCTACGAGCAGTACTTC
D: -; J: TRBJ2-1; V: TRBV10-1; size: few; CDR3: CASSVDSVSEQFF; DNA: TGCGCCAGCAGTGTAGATAGCGTAAGTGAGCAGTTCTTC
D: -; J: TRBJ1-3; V: TRBV28; size: once; CDR3: CASSPNPRQSGNTIYF; DNA: TGTGCCAGCAGCCCTAACCCCCGACAGTCTGGAAACACCATATATTTT
D: -; J: TRBJ2-3; V: TRBV6-1; size: -; CDR3: CASSVLGSTQYF; DNA: TGTGCCAGCAGTGTATTGGGGAGTACGCAGTATTTT